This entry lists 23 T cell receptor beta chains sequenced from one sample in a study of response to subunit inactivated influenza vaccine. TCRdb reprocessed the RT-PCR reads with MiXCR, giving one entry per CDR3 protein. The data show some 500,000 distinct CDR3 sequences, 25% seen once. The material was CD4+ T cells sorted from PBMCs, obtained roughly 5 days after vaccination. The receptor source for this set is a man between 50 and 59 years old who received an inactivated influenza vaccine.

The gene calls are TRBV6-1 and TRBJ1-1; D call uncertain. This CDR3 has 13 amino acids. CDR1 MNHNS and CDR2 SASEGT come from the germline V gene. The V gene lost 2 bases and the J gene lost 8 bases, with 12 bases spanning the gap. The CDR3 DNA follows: TGTGCCAGCAGTGAAATACGTGGCTCGGAAGCTTTCTTT. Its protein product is CASSEIRGSEAFF.

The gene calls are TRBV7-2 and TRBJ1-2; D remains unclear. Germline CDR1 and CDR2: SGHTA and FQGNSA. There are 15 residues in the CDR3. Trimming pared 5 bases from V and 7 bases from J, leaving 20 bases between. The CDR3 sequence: CASSPLNKNNLGYTF. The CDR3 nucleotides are TGTGCCAGCAGCCCCTTAAACAAGAATAACCTTGGCTACACCTTC.

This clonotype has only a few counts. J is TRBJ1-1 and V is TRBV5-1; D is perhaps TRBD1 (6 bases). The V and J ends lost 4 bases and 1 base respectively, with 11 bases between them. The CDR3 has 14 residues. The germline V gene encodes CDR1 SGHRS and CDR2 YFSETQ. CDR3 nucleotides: TGCGCCAGCAGCAACGGACAGAGGAACACTGAAGCTTTCTTT. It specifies CASSNGQRNTEAFF. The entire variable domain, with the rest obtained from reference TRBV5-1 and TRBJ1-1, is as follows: KAGVTQTPRYLIKTRGQQVTLSCSPISGHRSVSWYQQTPGQGLQFLFEYFSETQRNKGNFPGRFSGRQFSNSRSEMNVSTLELGDSALYLCASSNGQRNTEAFFGQGTRLTVV.

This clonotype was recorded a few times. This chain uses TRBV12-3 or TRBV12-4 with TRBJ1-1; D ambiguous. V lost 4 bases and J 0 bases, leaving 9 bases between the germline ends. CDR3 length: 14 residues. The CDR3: CASSWRVMNTEAFF. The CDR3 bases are TGTGCCAGCAGTTGGAGGGTAATGAACACTGAAGCTTTCTTT.

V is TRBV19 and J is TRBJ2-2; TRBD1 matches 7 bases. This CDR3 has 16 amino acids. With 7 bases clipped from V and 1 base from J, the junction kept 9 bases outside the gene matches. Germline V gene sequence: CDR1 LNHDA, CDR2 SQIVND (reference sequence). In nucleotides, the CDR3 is TGTGCCAGTAATACAGGGGACAAGATGAACACCGGGGAGCTGTTTTTT. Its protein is CASNTGDKMNTGELFF.

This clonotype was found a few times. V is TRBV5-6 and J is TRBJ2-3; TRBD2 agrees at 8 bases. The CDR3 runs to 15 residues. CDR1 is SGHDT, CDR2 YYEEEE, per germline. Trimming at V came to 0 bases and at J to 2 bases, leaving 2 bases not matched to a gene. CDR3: CASSLGLAYTDTQYF. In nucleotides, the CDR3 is TGTGCCAGCAGCTTGGGACTAGCGTACACAGATACGCAGTATTTT.

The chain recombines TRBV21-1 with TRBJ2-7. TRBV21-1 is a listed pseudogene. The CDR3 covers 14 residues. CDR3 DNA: TGTGCCAGCAGCAAAGCGCTACAGCACTACGAGCAGTACTTC. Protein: CASSKALQHYEQYF.

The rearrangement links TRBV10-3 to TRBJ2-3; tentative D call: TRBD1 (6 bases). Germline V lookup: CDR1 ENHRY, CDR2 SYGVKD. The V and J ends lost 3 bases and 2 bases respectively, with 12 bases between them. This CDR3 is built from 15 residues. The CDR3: CAISDGDTSTDTQYF. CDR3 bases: TGTGCCATCAGTGATGGGGACACTTCCACAGATACGCAGTATTTT.

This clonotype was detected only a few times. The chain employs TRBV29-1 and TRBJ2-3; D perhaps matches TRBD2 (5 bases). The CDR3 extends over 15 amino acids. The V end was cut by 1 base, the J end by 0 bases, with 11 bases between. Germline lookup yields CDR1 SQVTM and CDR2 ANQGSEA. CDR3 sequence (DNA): TGCAGCGTTGAAGTGAGAGGGAAGAGCACAGATACGCAGTATTTT. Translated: CSVEVRGKSTDTQYF.

CDR3 region: CASTPREGGPSTDTQYF. The CDR3 region has the DNA TGTGCCAGCACCCCGAGGGAGGGCGGGCCCAGCACAGATACGCAGTATTTT. The rearrangement joins TRBV9 to TRBJ2-3, with 7 positions matching TRBD2. CDR1 and CDR2 from the germline V gene are SGDLS and YYNGEE. The CDR3 consists of 17 residues. With 6 bases clipped from V and 0 bases from J, the junction kept 13 bases outside the gene matches.

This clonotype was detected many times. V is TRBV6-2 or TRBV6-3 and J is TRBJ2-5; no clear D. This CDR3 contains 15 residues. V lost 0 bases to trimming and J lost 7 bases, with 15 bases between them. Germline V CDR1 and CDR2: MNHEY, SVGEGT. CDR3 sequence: CASSYSLPDRGTQYF. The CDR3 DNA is TGTGCCAGCAGTTACTCGTTGCCGGATCGTGGGACCCAGTACTTC.

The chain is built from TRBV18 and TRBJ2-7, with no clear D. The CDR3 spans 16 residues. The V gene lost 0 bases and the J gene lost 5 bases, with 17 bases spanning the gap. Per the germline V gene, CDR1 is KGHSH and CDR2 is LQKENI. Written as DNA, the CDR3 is TGTGCCAGCTCACCACCGATGATGTTATCTTCCCACGAGCAGTACTTC. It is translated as CASSPPMMLSSHEQYF.

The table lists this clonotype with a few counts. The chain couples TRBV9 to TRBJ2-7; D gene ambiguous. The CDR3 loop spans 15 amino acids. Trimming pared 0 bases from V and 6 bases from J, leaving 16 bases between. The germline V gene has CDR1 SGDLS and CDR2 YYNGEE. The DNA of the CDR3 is TGTGCCAGCAGCGTAGGGTCTGCGTCCTATCCCGAGCAGTACTTC. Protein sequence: CASSVGSASYPEQYF.

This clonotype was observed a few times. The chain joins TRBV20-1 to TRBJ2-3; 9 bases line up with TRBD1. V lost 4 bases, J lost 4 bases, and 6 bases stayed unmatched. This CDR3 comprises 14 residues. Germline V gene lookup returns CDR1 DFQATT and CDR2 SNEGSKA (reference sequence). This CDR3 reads CSATGTGFPDTQYF. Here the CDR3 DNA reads TGCAGTGCTACCGGGACAGGGTTCCCAGATACGCAGTATTTT.

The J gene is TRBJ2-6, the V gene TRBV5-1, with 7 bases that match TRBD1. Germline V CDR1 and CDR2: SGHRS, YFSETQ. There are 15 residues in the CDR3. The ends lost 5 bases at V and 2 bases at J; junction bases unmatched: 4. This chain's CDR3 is CASRQTGAGANVLTF. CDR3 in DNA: TGCGCCAGCAGACAAACAGGGGCTGGGGCCAACGTCCTGACTTTC.

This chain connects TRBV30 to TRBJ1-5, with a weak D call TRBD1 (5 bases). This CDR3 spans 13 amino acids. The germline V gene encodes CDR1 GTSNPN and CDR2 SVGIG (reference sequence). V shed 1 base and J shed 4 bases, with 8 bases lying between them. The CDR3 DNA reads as TGTGCCTGGAGTGGGGGGGGGAATCAGCCCCAGCATTTT. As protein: CAWSGGGNQPQHF. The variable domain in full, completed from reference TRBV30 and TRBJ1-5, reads SQTIHQWPATLVQPVGSPLSLECTVEGTSNPNLYWYRQAAGRGLQLLFYSVGIGQISSEVPQNLSASRPQDRQFILSSKKLLLSDSGFYLCAWSGGGNQPQHFGDGTRLSIL.

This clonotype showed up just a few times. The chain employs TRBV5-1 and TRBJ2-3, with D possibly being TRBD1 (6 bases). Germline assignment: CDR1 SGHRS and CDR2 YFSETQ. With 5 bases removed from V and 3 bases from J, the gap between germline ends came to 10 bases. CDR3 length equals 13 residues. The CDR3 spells CASSWDKTDTQYF. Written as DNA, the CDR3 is TGCGCCAGCAGTTGGGACAAGACAGATACGCAGTATTTT.

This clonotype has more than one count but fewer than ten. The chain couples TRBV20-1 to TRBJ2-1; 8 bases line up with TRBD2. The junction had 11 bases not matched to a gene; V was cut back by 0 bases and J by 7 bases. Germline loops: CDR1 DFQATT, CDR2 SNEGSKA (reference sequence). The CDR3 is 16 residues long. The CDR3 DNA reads TGCAGTGCTAGAGATTACACTGGCGGGAGGTGGAATGAGCAGTTCTTC. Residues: CSARDYTGGRWNEQFF.

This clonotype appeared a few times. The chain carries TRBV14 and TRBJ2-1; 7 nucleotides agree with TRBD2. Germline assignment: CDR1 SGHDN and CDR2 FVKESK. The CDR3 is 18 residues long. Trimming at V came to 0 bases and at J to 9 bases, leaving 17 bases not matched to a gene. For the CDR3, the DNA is TGTGCCAGCAGCCAAGATTATTTGCCCGGGAGGCCCCTGGCTGAGCAGTTCTTC. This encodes CASSQDYLPGRPLAEQFF.

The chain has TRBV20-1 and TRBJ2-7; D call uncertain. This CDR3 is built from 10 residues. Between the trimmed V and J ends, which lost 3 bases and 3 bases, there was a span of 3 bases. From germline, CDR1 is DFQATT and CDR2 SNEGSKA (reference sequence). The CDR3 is CSARLYEQYF. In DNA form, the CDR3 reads TGCAGTGCTAGGCTCTACGAGCAGTACTTC.

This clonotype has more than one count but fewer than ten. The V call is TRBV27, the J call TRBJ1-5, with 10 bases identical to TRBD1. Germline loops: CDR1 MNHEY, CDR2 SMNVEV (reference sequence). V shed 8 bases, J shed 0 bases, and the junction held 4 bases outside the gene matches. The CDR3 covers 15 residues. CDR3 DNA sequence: TGTGCCAGCCGGGGACAGGGGTATAGCAATCAGCCCCAGCATTTT. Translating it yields CASRGQGYSNQPQHF.

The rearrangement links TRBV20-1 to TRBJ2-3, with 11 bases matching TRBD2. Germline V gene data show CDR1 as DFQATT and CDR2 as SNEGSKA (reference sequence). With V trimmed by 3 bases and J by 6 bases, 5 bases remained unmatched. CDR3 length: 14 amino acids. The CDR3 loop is CSASLAGGKDTQYF. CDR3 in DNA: TGCAGTGCTAGCCTAGCGGGGGGAAAGGATACGCAGTATTTT.

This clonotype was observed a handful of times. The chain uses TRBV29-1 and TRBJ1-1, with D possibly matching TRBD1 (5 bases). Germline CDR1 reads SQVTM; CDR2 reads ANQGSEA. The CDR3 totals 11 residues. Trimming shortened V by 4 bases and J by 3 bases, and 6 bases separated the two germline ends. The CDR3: CSVGTHTEAFF. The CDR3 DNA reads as TGCAGCGTTGGGACACACACTGAAGCTTTCTTT.